Below, 32 T cell receptor beta chains from the same sample are listed, as sequenced in a study of STAT5B mutations in CD4+ large granular lymphocyte leukemia. Assay used: immunoSEQ multiplex PCR; TCRdb lists only in-frame clones, some missing. The sample lists tens of thousands of clones, roughly two thirds occurring once. The sequenced material came from CD4+ T cells from blood buffy coats. The receptors here all came from a human donor in good health.

This CDR3 is CASSAGHGPGEAFF. In DNA, the CDR3 is TGTGCCAGCAGCGCCGGCCATGGGCCTGGTGAAGCTTTCTTT. The chain couples TRBV7-8 to TRBJ1-1, with D unclear. CDR1 SGHVS and CDR2 FQNEAQ come from the germline V gene. There are 14 residues in the CDR3. The V end lost 5 bases, the J end lost 7 bases, and 17 bases lay between the germline ends.

This rearrangement joins TRBV7-2 to TRBJ1-6; D is ambiguous. The CDR3 loop spans 16 amino acids. Germline V gives CDR1 SGHTA, CDR2 FQGNSA. Trimming removed 7 bases at V and 0 bases at J, with 13 bases between. Here the CDR3 DNA reads TGTGCCAGCACCGAAGTTTTTAGCTCCTATAATTCACCCCTCCACTTT. It translates to CASTEVFSSYNSPLHF.

This rearrangement joins TRBV7-6 to TRBJ1-3; D unclear. The V end lost 8 bases, the J end lost 2 bases, and 10 bases lay between the germline ends. The CDR3 is 13 residues long. CDR1 is SGHVS, CDR2 FNYEAQ, per germline. CDR3 in amino acids: CASQAGTGNTIYF. Written as DNA, the CDR3 is TGTGCCAGCCAGGCGGGGACTGGAAACACCATATATTTT.

CDR3 bases: TGTGCCAGCAGCCCCGGGACAGGGGGAACCGGGGAGCTGTTTTTT. Translating it yields CASSPGTGGTGELFF. The chain employs TRBV7-8 and TRBJ2-2, with 11 positions matching TRBD1. The ends lost 5 bases at V and 5 bases at J; junction bases unmatched: 4. This CDR3 contains 15 residues. Germline V gives CDR1 SGHVS, CDR2 FQNEAQ.

This clone has more than one count but fewer than ten. The gene calls are TRBV4-1 and TRBJ1-5; 7 nucleotides match TRBD1. The CDR3 is 18 amino acids. Germline CDR1 reads MGHRA; CDR2 reads YSYEKL. The ends lost 0 bases at V and 1 base at J; junction bases unmatched: 9. CDR3 in DNA: TGCGCCAGCAGCCAAGACGCCCAGACAGGGATCAGCAATCAGCCCCAGCATTTT. It translates to CASSQDAQTGISNQPQHF.

In its sample, this clone was seen once. The chain links TRBV7-9 to TRBJ1-2, with 12 bases aligning to TRBD1. The CDR3 runs 18 residues. Germline V lookup: CDR1 SEHNR, CDR2 FQNEAQ (reference sequence). V trimming: 5 bases; J trimming: 4 bases; junction bases outside the gene matches: 14. CDR3 bases: TGTGCCAGCAGCCCCCTGGGACAGGGGGCGGCCGTGGCCTATGGCTACACCTTC. It translates to CASSPLGQGAAVAYGYTF.

This clone was picked up one time. The rearrangement uses TRBV19 and TRBJ2-2; TRBD2 matches at 7 bases. The CDR3 runs to 18 residues. CDR1 and CDR2 (germline): LNHDA, SQIVND (reference sequence). J lost 0 bases, V lost 2 bases, and 9 bases had no gene match. As DNA, the CDR3 is TGTGCCAGTAGTATACCCCCGGGGAGGGGCCCGAACACCGGGGAGCTGTTTTTT. This gives the protein CASSIPPGRGPNTGELFF.

In nucleotides, the CDR3 is TGCGCCAGCAGGGACATTGGGGGAGCGGGGGCTAACACTGAAGCTTTCTTT. This translates into CASRDIGGAGANTEAFF. The chain combines TRBV5-1 with TRBJ1-1, with a possible D match to TRBD1 (6 bases). The CDR3 is 17 amino acids. Trimming cost V 5 bases and J 2 bases, with 22 bases left between them. The germline V gene has CDR1 SGHRS and CDR2 YFSETQ.

This clone was detected only once. This rearrangement joins TRBV19 to TRBJ2-7, with no clear D. CDR1 and CDR2 (germline): LNHDA, SQIVND (reference sequence). The CDR3 has 13 amino acids. Trimming took off 3 bases at V and 4 bases at J, with 10 bases between the two ends. This CDR3 is CASSISNYYEQYF. The CDR3 coding sequence is TGTGCCAGTAGTATCTCGAATTATTACGAGCAGTACTTC.

This clone showed up just a few times. The chain employs TRBV7-9 and TRBJ2-2, with D possibly TRBD1 on 5 matching bases. V was shortened by 3 bases and J by 2 bases, with 7 bases between the two germline ends. This CDR3 contains 14 residues. Germline CDR1 SEHNR, CDR2 FQNEAQ (reference sequence). The CDR3 DNA reads TGTGCCAGCAGCTTTGACAGCAACACCGGGGAGCTGTTTTTT. It yields the protein CASSFDSNTGELFF.

This clone is categorized as medium-sized. This chain connects TRBV27 to TRBJ1-6, with D maybe TRBD1 (6 bases). V lost 6 bases and J lost 14, with 17 bases in between. CDR1 and CDR2 (germline): MNHEY, SMNVEV (reference sequence). This CDR3 has 13 amino acids. The CDR3 coding sequence is TGTGCCAGCAGCTTAAAAACAGGGCGATCCCTCCACTTT. Protein product: CASSLKTGRSLHF.

CDR3 in amino acids: CASSAQGGYEQYF. The DNA of the CDR3 is TGTGCCAGCAGCGCACAGGGGGGGTACGAGCAGTACTTC. The J gene is TRBJ2-7, the V gene TRBV2, with D possibly TRBD1 on 8 matching bases. CDR1 and CDR2 (germline): SNHLY, FYNNEI. The CDR3 extends over 13 amino acids. Trimming removed 6 bases at V and 4 bases at J, with 13 bases between.

The genes are TRBV20-1 and TRBJ1-4; possible D gene TRBD1, 6 bases. The CDR3 extends over 11 amino acids. Germline lookup yields CDR1 DFQATT and CDR2 SNEGSKA (reference sequence). V lost 7 bases and J 8 bases, leaving 11 bases between the germline ends. As DNA, the CDR3 is TGCAGTGGGGGGGCAGGGGAAAAACTGTTTTTT. Encoded protein: CSGGAGEKLFF.

The CDR3 sequence is CASSLGSPGGASEQYF. The CDR3 DNA is TGTGCCAGCAGCTTAGGGTCCCCCGGGGGGGCTAGCGAGCAGTACTTC. This sequence joins TRBV13 and TRBJ2-7, with TRBD2 matching 8 bases. Trimming took 0 bases from V and 6 from J; bases not matched to a gene: 10. The CDR3 is 16 amino acids. The germline CDR1 and CDR2 sequences are PRHDT and FYEKMQ (reference sequence). The entire variable domain, with the rest obtained from reference TRBV13 and TRBJ2-7, is as follows: AAGVIQSPRHLIKEKRETATLKCYPIPRHDTVYWYQQGPGQDPQFLISFYEKMQSDKGSIPDRFSAQQFSDYHSELNMSSLELGDSALYFCASSLGSPGGASEQYFGPGTRLTVT.

The chain is built from TRBV10-3 and TRBJ2-7; perhaps TRBD2 as D (5 bases). V was pared by 7 bases and J by 0 bases, with 10 bases between. The CDR3 runs to 13 residues. CDR1 ENHRY and CDR2 SYGVKD come from the germline V gene. The CDR3 region is CAINGVDSYEQYF. CDR3 nucleotides: TGTGCCATCAACGGGGTGGACTCCTACGAGCAGTACTTC.

The CDR3 DNA reads as TGTGCCAGCACCCCGGAGGGCGGAACCTATGGCTACACCTTC. Encoded protein: CASTPEGGTYGYTF. This sequence joins TRBV2 and TRBJ1-2, with D unresolved. V was clipped by 7 bases and J by 4 bases, with 16 bases between them. Germline assignment: CDR1 SNHLY and CDR2 FYNNEI. The CDR3 is 14 residues long.

The J gene is TRBJ1-5, the V gene TRBV2; unclear D gene. CDR3 length equals 14 residues. The germline V gene has CDR1 SNHLY and CDR2 FYNNEI. The ends were cut back, 6 bases at V and 0 bases at J, with 9 bases in the middle. As DNA, the CDR3 is TGTGCCAGCAGGGCCGTTAATAGCAATCAGCCCCAGCATTTT. It specifies CASRAVNSNQPQHF.

This clone has just a few counts. The chain links TRBV5-1 to TRBJ1-1; D call uncertain. The CDR3 extends over 14 amino acids. Trimming left V 1 base short and J 2 bases short, with 9 bases between. CDR1 and CDR2 (germline): SGHRS, YFSETQ. In nucleotides, the CDR3 is TGCGCCAGCAGCTTGTGGCAGCAAAACACTGAAGCTTTCTTT. Its protein product is CASSLWQQNTEAFF.

This rearrangement joins TRBV5-1 to TRBJ2-1; D remains ambiguous. This CDR3 spans 14 amino acids. The germline V gene has CDR1 SGHRS and CDR2 YFSETQ. Trimming removed 0 bases at V and 4 bases at J, with 8 bases between. The CDR3 protein is CASSLGREYNEQFF. Written as DNA, the CDR3 is TGCGCCAGCAGCTTGGGGCGCGAATACAATGAGCAGTTCTTC.

The rearrangement links TRBV5-1 to TRBJ1-6; possible D gene TRBD1, 5 bases. The germline V and J ends were trimmed by 6 bases and 9 bases, with 13 bases remaining between them. CDR1 is SGHRS and CDR2 is YFSETQ in the germline V gene. This CDR3 has 13 amino acids. The CDR3 here is CASTSGPGSPLHF. CDR3 sequence (DNA): TGCGCCAGCACCTCAGGGCCGGGTTCACCCCTCCACTTT.

This chain uses TRBV5-1 with TRBJ2-7; D is perhaps TRBD1 (6 bases). With 6 bases removed from V and 4 bases from J, the gap between germline ends came to 20 bases. Germline V CDR1 and CDR2: SGHRS, YFSETQ. The CDR3 totals 15 residues. CDR3 nucleotide sequence: TGCGCCAGCATCCGTATCCCGGGACAACAGTACGAGCAGTACTTC. Amino acids: CASIRIPGQQYEQYF.

The chain recombines TRBV7-9 with TRBJ2-7; D may be TRBD1 or TRBD2 (5 bases each). Trimming cost V 5 bases and J 5 bases, with 10 bases left between them. CDR1 and CDR2 (germline): SEHNR, FQNEAQ (reference sequence). The CDR3 covers 12 residues. CDR3 sequence (DNA): TGTGCCAGCAGCCCGGGACCGAACGAGCAGTACTTC. It yields the protein CASSPGPNEQYF.

This chain uses TRBV18 with TRBJ2-5; D uncertain. Germline CDR1 is KGHSH and CDR2 is LQKENI. V lost 1 base to trimming and J lost 1 base, with 7 bases between them. CDR3 length: 14 amino acids. CDR3 loop: CASSPQAGQETQYF. The CDR3 DNA is TGTGCCAGCTCACCACAGGCCGGCCAAGAGACCCAGTACTTC.

The chain recombines TRBV5-1 with TRBJ2-2, with D maybe TRBD1 (5 bases). The V end was cut by 0 bases, the J end by 3 bases, with 12 bases between. The germline gives CDR1 SGHRS, CDR2 YFSETQ. The CDR3 totals 16 residues. CDR3 sequence (DNA): TGCGCCAGCAGCTTGGCGGGCAGGGTGGACACCGGGGAGCTGTTTTTT. Its translation: CASSLAGRVDTGELFF.

The chain uses TRBV6-4 and TRBJ2-3; D not resolved. Between the trimmed V and J ends, which lost 3 bases and 1 base, there was a span of 14 bases. The CDR3 spans 16 residues. In germline, CDR1 is MRHNA, CDR2 SNTAGT. CDR3 sequence (DNA): TGTGCCAGCAGTGATGTCCGGTTGGTGGGCACAGATACGCAGTATTTT. Its translation: CASSDVRLVGTDTQYF.

The rearrangement uses TRBV2 and TRBJ2-3; the match to TRBD2 covers 9 bases. The CDR3 contains 16 residues. V was clipped by 4 bases and J by 1 base; unmatched bases: 6. CDR1 is SNHLY, CDR2 FYNNEI, per germline. The CDR3 here is CASSGGASGGTDTQYF. The CDR3, as DNA: TGTGCCAGCAGTGGGGGGGCTAGCGGGGGCACAGATACGCAGTATTTT.

Turning to this clone: In the same sample, other DNA sequences code for this CDR3. The chain recombines TRBV2 with TRBJ1-3; D is perhaps TRBD1 (5 bases). V was clipped by 4 bases and J by 4 bases, with 8 bases between them. CDR3 length: 13 residues. Germline assignment: CDR1 SNHLY and CDR2 FYNNEI. The CDR3 is CASSGGVGNTIYF. For the CDR3, the DNA is TGTGCCAGCAGTGGAGGGGTAGGAAACACCATATATTTT.

The chain recombines TRBV19 with TRBJ2-2; 10 bases match TRBD1. V shed 1 base and J 6 bases; nucleotides not matched to a gene: 2. Per the germline V gene, CDR1 is LNHDA and CDR2 is SQIVND (reference sequence). The CDR3 is made up of 15 amino acids. The CDR3 bases are TGTGCCAGTAGTATAGGTGGGACAGGGGCCGGGGAGCTGTTTTTT. Translating gives CASSIGGTGAGELFF. The full variable domain, its missing parts supplied by reference TRBV19 and TRBJ2-2, is DGGITQSPKYLFRKEGQNVTLSCEQNLNHDAMYWYRQDPGQGLRLIYYSQIVNDFQKGDIAEGYSVSREKKESFPLTVTSAQKNPTAFYLCASSIGGTGAGELFFGEGSRLTVL.

The CDR3 is CASSLTGSNSPLHF. The CDR3 DNA reads TGTGCCAGCAGCTTGACTGGGTCTAATTCACCCCTCCACTTT. This chain connects TRBV5-6 to TRBJ1-6; D unclear. Germline CDR1 reads SGHDT; CDR2 reads YYEEEE. V dropped 1 base and J dropped 6 bases, with 8 bases sitting between them. The CDR3 has 14 amino acids.

The rearrangement links TRBV6-1 to TRBJ2-2; 8 bases agree with TRBD1. Germline values: CDR1 MNHNS, CDR2 SASEGT. After removal of 2 bases from V and 4 bases from J, the junction contained 3 bases not matched to a gene. The CDR3 consists of 15 residues. In DNA, the CDR3 is TGTGCCAGCAGTGAAAGGACAGGGTTCACCGGGGAGCTGTTTTTT. The encoded protein is CASSERTGFTGELFF.

The chain combines TRBV27 with TRBJ2-7, with 7 nucleotides matching TRBD2. V shed 5 bases and J 2 bases; nucleotides not matched to a gene: 9. In germline, CDR1 is MNHEY, CDR2 SMNVEV (reference sequence). The CDR3 length is 15 residues. The CDR3 bases are TGTGCCAGCAGTGCGCCGGGACTATCCCCCTACGAGCAGTACTTC. This translates into CASSAPGLSPYEQYF.

The rearrangement joins TRBV19 to TRBJ1-2; the match to TRBD1 covers 8 bases. Trimming removed 5 bases from V and 5 bases from J; junction bases left unmatched: 7. The CDR3 has 14 residues. CDR1 and CDR2 (germline): LNHDA, SQIVND (reference sequence). The CDR3 DNA sequence: TGTGCCAGTAGTCCGACAGGGGTAGGGTATGGCTACACCTTC. Translation gives CASSPTGVGYGYTF.